Listed below are T cell receptor beta chains from one sample, sequenced in a study of blood T cell repertoires in COVID-19. The table came from immunoSEQ multiplex PCR; TCRdb's copy has only in-frame clones and leaves some out. The table includes 95,000 to 150,000 clones, around 80% detected once. Source material: peripheral blood. All receptors come from a man between 60 and 75 years old with active or convalescent COVID-19. The CDR3 runs from the conserved cysteine through the conserved F or W. Fields, in order: CDR3 DNA, CDR3 protein, clone size, J gene, V gene, D gene. D genes are given only for firm matches. Clone size is given for some rows only: seen once, a few or many times, or a class if the clone is expanded.

DNA: TGTGCCAGCAGCGTAGGGGCTAGCGGGTTAACCACAGATACGCAGTATTTT; CDR3: CASSVGASGLTTDTQYF; size: -; J: TRBJ2-3; V: TRBV9; D: TRBD2
DNA: TGCAGTGCTAGTGACACAGGGATAGGGGAGACCCAGTACTTC; CDR3: CSASDTGIGETQYF; size: -; J: TRBJ2-5; V: TRBV20-1; D: -
DNA: TGTGCCAGCAACCAACCCGGGGGTTCGAGGGGCTATGGCTACACCTTC; CDR3: CASNQPGGSRGYGYTF; size: once; J: TRBJ1-2; V: TRBV28; D: -
DNA: TGTGCCAGCAGTCAGTCTAGAAGCCAAGAGACCCAGTACTTC; CDR3: CASSQSRSQETQYF; size: -; J: TRBJ2-5; V: TRBV7-2; D: -
DNA: TGTGCCAGCAGCGCGGGACAGGGCTTTTTCACAGATACGCAGTATTTT; CDR3: CASSAGQGFFTDTQYF; size: -; J: TRBJ2-3; V: TRBV5-6; D: TRBD1
DNA: TGTGCTAGTGGTTTGGTACAGCGGGACTCCTACGAGCAGTACTTC; CDR3: CASGLVQRDSYEQYF; size: -; J: TRBJ2-7; V: TRBV12-5; D: TRBD2
DNA: TGTGCCAGCAGCCAGATGGGGAGCGGGAGCTGGAAGTACTTC; CDR3: CASSQMGSGSWKYF; size: -; J: TRBJ2-7; V: TRBV14; D: TRBD2
DNA: TGTGCCAGCGTCCGTAAACAGGGTAACGAGCAGTACTTC; CDR3: CASVRKQGNEQYF; size: -; J: TRBJ2-7; V: TRBV6-5; D: -
DNA: TGTGCCAGCAGCTTAGACGGGAGGGCCAGCGAGCAGTACTTC; CDR3: CASSLDGRASEQYF; size: -; J: TRBJ2-7; V: TRBV7-2; D: TRBD2
DNA: TGTGCCAGCAGCCAAGGTCGAGCTAGCGGCAATGAGCAGTTCTTC; CDR3: CASSQGRASGNEQFF; size: -; J: TRBJ2-1; V: TRBV3-1/TRBV3-2; D: TRBD2
DNA: TGTGCCACCAGTGCACTAGCGGGAGAAGGCGATACGCAGTATTTT; CDR3: CATSALAGEGDTQYF; size: -; J: TRBJ2-3; V: TRBV24-1; D: TRBD2
DNA: TGTGCTAGTGGTTTGGTCGGGACAGGGCGACATACGCAGTATTTT; CDR3: CASGLVGTGRHTQYF; size: -; J: TRBJ2-3; V: TRBV12-5; D: TRBD1
DNA: TGTGCCAGCAGCTCTCACAGGGGGCTTACTGAAGCTTTCTTT; CDR3: CASSSHRGLTEAFF; size: -; J: TRBJ1-1; V: TRBV11-2; D: TRBD1
DNA: TGTGCCAGCAGTCTAGGGGACTACGTTAGCGGGGAGCTGTTTTTT; CDR3: CASSLGDYVSGELFF; size: few; J: TRBJ2-2; V: TRBV27; D: TRBD2
DNA: TGTGCCAGCAGCTACCGGGGGGGCGGAGTTTCCTACGAGCAGTACTTC; CDR3: CASSYRGGGVSYEQYF; size: -; J: TRBJ2-7; V: TRBV7-2; D: TRBD2
DNA: TGTGCCAGCAGCAGACAGGGGGCTACCGGGGAGCTGTTTTTT; CDR3: CASSRQGATGELFF; size: -; J: TRBJ2-2; V: TRBV9; D: TRBD1
DNA: TGTGCCAGCAGGTTAGCGGGAGGGCCAGGCGAGCAGTACTTC; CDR3: CASRLAGGPGEQYF; size: -; J: TRBJ2-7; V: TRBV7-3; D: TRBD2
DNA: TGTGCCAGCAGTGAAGCGCGTACCCCCGGCAATGAGCAGTTCTTC; CDR3: CASSEARTPGNEQFF; size: -; J: TRBJ2-1; V: TRBV2; D: -
DNA: TGCGCCAGCAGCCAATCCTCGACAGGGGTTACTGAAGCTTTCTTT; CDR3: CASSQSSTGVTEAFF; size: -; J: TRBJ1-1; V: TRBV4-1; D: TRBD1
DNA: TGTGCCAGCTCACCCCGGGGGGCTAGCGGCACCGGGGAGCTGTTTTTT; CDR3: CASSPRGASGTGELFF; size: -; J: TRBJ2-2; V: TRBV18; D: -
DNA: TGTGCCAGCAGCTTAGCGTTTGGGCAGTACAATGAGCAGTTCTTC; CDR3: CASSLAFGQYNEQFF; size: -; J: TRBJ2-1; V: TRBV7-2; D: -
DNA: TGTGCCAGCAGACGACAGGGGGGATCCTACGAGCAGTACTTC; CDR3: CASRRQGGSYEQYF; size: -; J: TRBJ2-7; V: TRBV28; D: TRBD1
DNA: TGTGCCAGCAGCGGGACGGGGGGATCTGGGGCCAACGTCCTGACTTTC; CDR3: CASSGTGGSGANVLTF; size: once; J: TRBJ2-6; V: TRBV28; D: TRBD2
DNA: TGTGCCAGCAGCCCCAGGGAGGTGGCAGCCCAGAACACCGGGGAGCTGTTTTTT; CDR3: CASSPREVAAQNTGELFF; size: -; J: TRBJ2-2; V: TRBV5-6; D: -
DNA: TGTGCCAGCAGCCAAGTCGTCGGGGGGAGGTCCACAGATACGCAGTATTTT; CDR3: CASSQVVGGRSTDTQYF; size: few; J: TRBJ2-3; V: TRBV3-1/TRBV3-2; D: TRBD2
DNA: TGTGCCACCAGTGATTTGCAAGGGAGGGGCTACACCTTC; CDR3: CATSDLQGRGYTF; size: -; J: TRBJ1-2; V: TRBV24-1; D: -
DNA: TGTGCCAGCACCCCATGGGGTTTAGCGGGAGTTTACAATGAGCAGTTCTTC; CDR3: CASTPWGLAGVYNEQFF; size: -; J: TRBJ2-1; V: TRBV6-2/TRBV6-3; D: TRBD2
DNA: TGCAGTGCTAGTGACAGAAGCTCTGGAAACACCATATATTTT; CDR3: CSASDRSSGNTIYF; size: -; J: TRBJ1-3; V: TRBV20-1; D: -
DNA: TGTGCCAGCAGTCTCCTCGGGGGTTTAGAGCCCCAGCATTTT; CDR3: CASSLLGGLEPQHF; size: -; J: TRBJ1-5; V: TRBV27; D: -
DNA: TGCAGTGCTAGTCAACCTAGCGGCCACTACGAGCAGTACTTC; CDR3: CSASQPSGHYEQYF; size: few; J: TRBJ2-7; V: TRBV20-1; D: TRBD2
DNA: TGTGCCAGCAGCGGACTAGCAATCACCGGGGAGCTGTTTTTT; CDR3: CASSGLAITGELFF; size: -; J: TRBJ2-2; V: TRBV27; D: TRBD2
DNA: TGTGCCAGCAGTTACGGAGCCCTCTACGAGCAGTACTTC; CDR3: CASSYGALYEQYF; size: -; J: TRBJ2-7; V: TRBV6-2/TRBV6-3; D: -
DNA: TGTGCCAGCAGCGTAGATACTAGCGGGACCGGGGAGCTGTTTTTT; CDR3: CASSVDTSGTGELFF; size: -; J: TRBJ2-2; V: TRBV9; D: TRBD2
DNA: TGTGCCAGCAGCTTAGGGTGGGCGAAACTGTTTTTT; CDR3: CASSLGWAKLFF; size: -; J: TRBJ1-4; V: TRBV7-9; D: -
DNA: TGTGCCAGCAGCCCGGCCCAGGCCGGGGAGCTGTTTTTT; CDR3: CASSPAQAGELFF; size: few; J: TRBJ2-2; V: TRBV5-4; D: -
DNA: TGTGCCAGTAGTTTCGGACTCAACTCCTACGAGCAGTACTTC; CDR3: CASSFGLNSYEQYF; size: few; J: TRBJ2-7; V: TRBV19; D: -
DNA: TGTGCCAGCAGCGTAGCTGAGGGGGACTACGAGCAGTACTTC; CDR3: CASSVAEGDYEQYF; size: few; J: TRBJ2-7; V: TRBV9; D: -
DNA: TGTGCCAGCAGTGAAGAGGGGGATCACTCCTACGAGCAGTACTTC; CDR3: CASSEEGDHSYEQYF; size: -; J: TRBJ2-7; V: TRBV6-1; D: -
DNA: TGTGCCAGCAGCCCCCGGACTAGCGCCCGCACAGATACGCAGTATTTT; CDR3: CASSPRTSARTDTQYF; size: -; J: TRBJ2-3; V: TRBV11-2; D: TRBD2
DNA: TGTGCCAGCAGAGGGGGTTTGGGTAATGAAAAACTGTTTTTT; CDR3: CASRGGLGNEKLFF; size: -; J: TRBJ1-4; V: TRBV3-1/TRBV3-2; D: -
DNA: TGTGCCAGCAGCCCTTTTCTAAGCAGGGCAGAGGAGACCCAGTACTTC; CDR3: CASSPFLSRAEETQYF; size: -; J: TRBJ2-5; V: TRBV5-8; D: -
DNA: TGTGCCAGCAGTAGTCAGGGCTCCTCCTACAATGAGCAGTTCTTC; CDR3: CASSSQGSSYNEQFF; size: -; J: TRBJ2-1; V: TRBV7-3; D: -
DNA: TGTGCCAGTAGTATAGCGGACGAGCAGTACTTC; CDR3: CASSIADEQYF; size: -; J: TRBJ2-7; V: TRBV19; D: -
DNA: TGTGCCAGCAGCATTAACAGGGGGCTAGCTAATTCACCCCTCCACTTT; CDR3: CASSINRGLANSPLHF; size: -; J: TRBJ1-6; V: TRBV5-6; D: TRBD1
DNA: TGTGCCATCAGTGAGACCAGGGTGGCTGGGGCCAACGTCCTGACTTTC; CDR3: CAISETRVAGANVLTF; size: -; J: TRBJ2-6; V: TRBV10-3; D: -
DNA: TGTGCCAGCAGCTTTCAGGAAAGGCAGCCCCAGCATTTT; CDR3: CASSFQERQPQHF; size: few; J: TRBJ1-5; V: TRBV7-6; D: -
DNA: TGCAGTGCTAGGACTGGAGAGACCCAGTACTTC; CDR3: CSARTGETQYF; size: -; J: TRBJ2-5; V: TRBV20-1; D: -
DNA: TGTGCCAGCAGCTTGACATCGGGGGGCTACGAGCAGTACTTC; CDR3: CASSLTSGGYEQYF; size: -; J: TRBJ2-7; V: TRBV5-5; D: TRBD2
DNA: TGTGCCAGTAGTATAATCCAACAGGGGTATGGCTATGGCTACACCTTC; CDR3: CASSIIQQGYGYGYTF; size: few; J: TRBJ1-2; V: TRBV19; D: TRBD1
DNA: TGTGCCAGCAGCTTAATTCGGACCGGGGAGCTGTTTTTT; CDR3: CASSLIRTGELFF; size: -; J: TRBJ2-2; V: TRBV7-6; D: -
DNA: TGTGCCAGCAAGCGTACAGGGGCGGATGGCTACACCTTC; CDR3: CASKRTGADGYTF; size: -; J: TRBJ1-2; V: TRBV6-5; D: TRBD1
DNA: TGTGCCAGCTCACCCGAATCGGGAGGGAACAATGAGCAGTTCTTC; CDR3: CASSPESGGNNEQFF; size: -; J: TRBJ2-1; V: TRBV18; D: TRBD2
DNA: TGTGCCAGCAGCGTAGGCGATTCCACCGGGGAGCTGTTTTTT; CDR3: CASSVGDSTGELFF; size: -; J: TRBJ2-2; V: TRBV9; D: -
DNA: TGTGCCAGCTATCCTACCGGGACTAGCAAAGAGACCCAGTACTTC; CDR3: CASYPTGTSKETQYF; size: -; J: TRBJ2-5; V: TRBV28; D: TRBD2